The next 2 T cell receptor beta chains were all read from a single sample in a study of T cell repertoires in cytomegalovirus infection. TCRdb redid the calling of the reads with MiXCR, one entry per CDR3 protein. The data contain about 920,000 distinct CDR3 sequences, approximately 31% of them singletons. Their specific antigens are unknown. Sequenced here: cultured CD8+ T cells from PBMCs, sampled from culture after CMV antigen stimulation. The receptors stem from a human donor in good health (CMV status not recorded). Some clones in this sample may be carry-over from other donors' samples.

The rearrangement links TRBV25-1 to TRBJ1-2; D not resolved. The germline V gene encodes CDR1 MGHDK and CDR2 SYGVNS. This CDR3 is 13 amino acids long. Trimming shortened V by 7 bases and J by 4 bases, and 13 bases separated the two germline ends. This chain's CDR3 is CASTPMDGYGYTF. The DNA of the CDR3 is TGTGCCAGCACCCCCATGGACGGCTATGGCTACACCTTC.

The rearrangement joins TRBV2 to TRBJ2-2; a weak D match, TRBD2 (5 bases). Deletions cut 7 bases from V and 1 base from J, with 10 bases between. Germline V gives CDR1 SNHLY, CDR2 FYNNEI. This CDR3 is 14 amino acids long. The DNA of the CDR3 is TGTGCCAGCACCCTTGCGGGGAACACCGGGGAGCTGTTTTTT. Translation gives CASTLAGNTGELFF.